The subject of this entry is one T cell receptor (beta chain). It lacks a known antigen. There are no base qualities to consult, and no much larger clone falls within one base. This entry belongs to a study of blood T cells in healthy people across ages (dated by TCRdb to 2015 to 2017). Regarding the study in general: In model experiments, roughly one uniquely barcoded TCR beta cDNA molecule per two T cells was captured by template switching. The donors were divided into four age groups: young (average around 16 years), middle-aged (roughly 40), aged (approximately 62) and long-lived (approximately 74). To avoid experimental bias, donors of different ages were spread randomly across the sequencing lanes. To track age-related changes in TCR beta repertoire diversity, the study relied on deep sequencing normalized with unique cDNA molecular identifiers. Using the same blood draw, the study looked at two additional independent replicas of 1 million unique cDNA reads for two donors, one aged 18 to 30 and the other aged 80 or older. The study at large found these results: Because the CMV infection status of the donors was unknown, age-related changes in expanded clonotypes may potentially have been confounded. The percentage of naive T cells measured by flow cytometry correlated strongly with observed TCR beta diversity. As age increased, observed TCR beta diversity per million T cells dropped in a roughly linear way, and a significant reduction was already evident by age about 40. Because profiling used bulk unsorted PBMCs, naive and antigen-experienced compartments could not be compared conclusively. Estimates of total diversity based on one million sequenced T cells were considered lower bounds and underestimates. Compared with the aged group, more naive CD4+ T cells, fewer expanded clones and increased TCR diversity were shown by the long-lived group, suggesting age selection.

The donors were roughly 40 Caucasian individuals from Russia, aged 6 to 90 years, who were systemically healthy. Approximately 9.7 milliliters of peripheral blood were drawn from each donor into EDTA-treated Vacutainer tubes. PBMCs were isolated by Ficoll-Paque density-gradient centrifugation, with at least 7 million obtained per sample. Total RNA was extracted from PBMCs with Trizol reagent, with at least 5 micrograms obtained per sample. Naive CD45RAhigh/CD27high T cell percentages were measured by flow cytometry on a PBMC aliquot from every donor. The method behind the library was 5' RACE. Instrument on record: Illumina HiSeq 2500. A second 7 to 11 cycle PCR used a sample-barcoded 5' primer and a J-beta primer mix. A template-switch 5' adaptor carrying 12 random nucleotides introduced a unique molecular identifier onto each TCR beta cDNA molecule. At least 2.5 million CDR3-containing paired-end reads were obtained from each sample. First-strand cDNA synthesis was performed from all RNA using the Mint cDNA synthesis kit, with priming by a TRBC-specific oligonucleotide. All cDNA was treated with uracil-DNA glycosylase and then went through a first 18-cycle PCR with the universal primers M1SS and BC2_uni_R. As for the authors' bioinformatics: For normalization, 1 million high-quality reads, each with a distinct molecular identifier, were randomly selected from each sample. Reads with shared molecular identifiers were discarded instead of being binned into consensus sequences. MiTCR, run with a Q25 quality threshold and the strictest error-elimination algorithm, handled CDR3 identification, clonotype clustering and error correction. A nonparametric unseen species model with Euler transformation was used to estimate a lower bound on total TCR beta diversity. Starting from the raw public reads, TCRdb applied fastp trimming at Q25, assembled clones with MiXCR and retained in-frame beta chains. CDR3 protein duplicates are merged, each entry listing the most common genes and DNA. These V and J calls are TCRdb output, not the study's own analysis. The sample table holds fewer than 1,000,000 distinct CDR3 sequences, of which under 45% were seen once. The ten top clones hold roughly 19% of the sample.

The CDR3 sequence holds 16 residues, the cysteine and phenylalanine included. Only CDR3 DNA is held: 48 bases, read in frame from base 1. The germline V gene encodes CDR1 SGDLS and CDR2 YYNGEE. V is pared back by 4 bases and J by 0 bases, with 16 bases lying between the germline termini. The material sequenced was blood. This sequence uses TRBV9 and TRBJ1-1; the D gene is not confidently resolved. This receptor was identified in a man in his fifties or sixties in good health. The nucleotides read TGTGCCAGCAGCCTATATATACCTGACGTGAACACTGAAGCTTTCTTT. This yields the protein CASSLYIPDVNTEAFF.